This entry describes one TCR beta chain. Under the authors' procedure: Amplification of reference gene primers was used by the study to estimate nucleated cell counts. Profiled with immunoSEQ multiplex PCR; TCRdb holds only in-frame clones, not every one. Clone size and V and J calls were adopted from that table, with D and trimming inferred from the DNA. The data hold hundreds of thousands of clones, with about nine tenths observed a single time. Losses at the gene ends were 5 bases for V and 0 bases for J; bases not matched to a gene: 7. CDR3 length equals 16 residues. The germline gives CDR1 SGHAT, CDR2 FQNNGV. This specimen comes from a study of blood T cell repertoires in COVID-19. For the study at large: Material from acute and convalescent COVID-19 was sourced from the United States, Italy and Spain. PBMCs, B-cell-depleted T cells, or T cells provided the cDNA or gDNA that made up the material.

The specimen was peripheral blood. The sequence was collected from a man aged 18 to 30 with active or convalescent COVID-19. This chain joins TRBV11-2 and TRBJ1-3; 7 bases match TRBD1. CDR3 nucleotides: TGTGCCAGCAGCCCAGGGGGATACCCCTCTGGAAACACCATATATTTT. The encoded protein is CASSPGGYPSGNTIYF.